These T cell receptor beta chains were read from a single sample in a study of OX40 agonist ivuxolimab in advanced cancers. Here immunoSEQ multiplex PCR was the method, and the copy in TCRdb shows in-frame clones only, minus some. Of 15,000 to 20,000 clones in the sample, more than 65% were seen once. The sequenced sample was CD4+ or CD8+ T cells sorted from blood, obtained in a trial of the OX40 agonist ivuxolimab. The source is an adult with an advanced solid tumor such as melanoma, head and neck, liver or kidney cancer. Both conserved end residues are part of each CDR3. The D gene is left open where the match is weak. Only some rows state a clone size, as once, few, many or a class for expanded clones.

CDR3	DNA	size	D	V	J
CASSLGWDGAFF	TGTGCCAGCAGCTTAGGCTGGGATGGAGCTTTCTTT	-	-	TRBV11-2	TRBJ1-1
CASSNHPGQAYEQYF	TGTGCCAGCAGCAACCATCCGGGACAGGCCTACGAGCAGTACTTC	once	-	TRBV21-1	TRBJ2-7
CASSFGQGKGEQYF	TGTGCCAGCAGCTTTGGACAGGGTAAGGGCGAGCAGTACTTC	-	TRBD1	TRBV5-5	TRBJ2-7
CASSLTESAKNIQYF	TGTGCCAGCAGCCTCACGGAAAGCGCCAAAAACATTCAGTACTTC	medium-sized	-	TRBV7-9	TRBJ2-4
CASSPGYYEQYF	TGTGCCAGCAGCCCAGGGTACTACGAGCAGTACTTC	-	-	TRBV5-6	TRBJ2-7
CASSLRAGSTDTQYF	TGTGCCAGCAGTTTAAGGGCAGGGTCCACAGATACGCAGTATTTT	few	-	TRBV28	TRBJ2-3
CASSPIVTGELFF	TGTGCCAGCAGCCCAATAGTGACCGGGGAGCTGTTTTTT	-	-	TRBV11-2	TRBJ2-2
CASSFWTSGGALRDTQYF	TGTGCCAGCAGCTTCTGGACTAGCGGGGGGGCTCTGAGAGATACGCAGTATTTT	once	TRBD2	TRBV13	TRBJ2-3
CASSPAGEEQYF	TGTGCCAGCAGCCCTGCCGGGGAGGAGCAGTACTTC	-	-	TRBV27	TRBJ2-7
CASSHVTGDGKLFF	TGTGCCAGCAGCCATGTGACAGGGGATGGAAAACTGTTTTTT	-	TRBD1	TRBV14	TRBJ1-4
CASSLGSNEQFF	TGCGCCAGCAGCTTGGGTTCCAATGAGCAGTTCTTC	-	-	TRBV5-1	TRBJ2-1
CASSVREGYEQYF	TGTGCCAGCAGTGTCCGTGAGGGCTACGAGCAGTACTTC	-	-	TRBV6-1	TRBJ2-7
CASKPTGGSDTQYF	TGTGCCAGTAAGCCAACAGGGGGTTCGGATACGCAGTATTTT	-	TRBD1	TRBV19	TRBJ2-3
CASSSPWTSGGTAGELFF	TGTGCCAGCAGTTCCCCCTGGACTAGCGGGGGGACCGCCGGGGAGCTGTTTTTT	-	TRBD2	TRBV27	TRBJ2-2
CAIRTDSYEQYF	TGTGCCATCAGGACGGATTCCTACGAGCAGTACTTC	-	-	TRBV10-3	TRBJ2-7
CASSQGIEETQYF	TGCGCCAGCAGCCAGGGTATAGAAGAGACCCAGTACTTC	-	-	TRBV4-1	TRBJ2-5
CASSLGAGELFF	TGTGCCAGCAGCTTGGGAGCCGGGGAGCTGTTTTTT	-	-	TRBV5-4	TRBJ2-2
CASTVFGEAFF	TGTGCCAGTACCGTCTTCGGGGAAGCTTTCTTT	hyperexpanded	-	TRBV19	TRBJ1-1
CASSPSRVTNYGYTF	TGTGCCAGCAGTCCCTCCCGAGTTACTAACTATGGCTACACCTTC	few	-	TRBV6-6	TRBJ1-2
CASSIDRGRSEAFF	TGTGCCAGCAGTATTGACAGGGGAAGATCAGAAGCTTTCTTT	-	TRBD1	TRBV7-9	TRBJ1-1
CASSPPGADTQYF	TGTGCCAGCAGTCCTCCAGGTGCAGATACGCAGTATTTT	-	-	TRBV13	TRBJ2-3
CASSLAVTGWRGYTF	TGTGCCAGCAGCTTAGCTGTCACAGGGTGGAGGGGCTACACCTTC	-	-	TRBV7-8	TRBJ1-2
CASSVNRVADNYGYTF	TGTGCCAGCAGCGTAAATAGGGTGGCAGACAACTATGGCTACACCTTC	once	-	TRBV9	TRBJ1-2
CASSFSALEETQYF	TGTGCCAGCAGCTTTTCCGCGCTCGAAGAGACCCAGTACTTC	few	-	TRBV7-9	TRBJ2-5
CASSPGQGTEAFF	TGTGCCAGCAGCCCCGGACAGGGCACTGAAGCTTTCTTT	-	TRBD1	TRBV7-3	TRBJ1-1
CASSQEGTGVDIDEQFF	TGTGCCAGCAGCCAAGAAGGGACAGGGGTGGATATTGATGAGCAGTTCTTC	-	TRBD1	TRBV4-2	TRBJ2-1
CASSLAGGARAEAFF	TGTGCCAGCAGCTTAGCCGGAGGGGCGAGAGCTGAAGCTTTCTTT	-	-	TRBV7-6	TRBJ1-1
CASSLWGSRGSNSPLHF	TGTGCCAGCAGCCTCTGGGGTAGCAGGGGGTCGAATTCACCCCTCCACTTT	-	TRBD1	TRBV7-2	TRBJ1-6
CARTGDIQRDTQYF	TGTGCCAGAACGGGGGACATACAACGAGATACGCAGTATTTT	-	-	TRBV2	TRBJ2-3